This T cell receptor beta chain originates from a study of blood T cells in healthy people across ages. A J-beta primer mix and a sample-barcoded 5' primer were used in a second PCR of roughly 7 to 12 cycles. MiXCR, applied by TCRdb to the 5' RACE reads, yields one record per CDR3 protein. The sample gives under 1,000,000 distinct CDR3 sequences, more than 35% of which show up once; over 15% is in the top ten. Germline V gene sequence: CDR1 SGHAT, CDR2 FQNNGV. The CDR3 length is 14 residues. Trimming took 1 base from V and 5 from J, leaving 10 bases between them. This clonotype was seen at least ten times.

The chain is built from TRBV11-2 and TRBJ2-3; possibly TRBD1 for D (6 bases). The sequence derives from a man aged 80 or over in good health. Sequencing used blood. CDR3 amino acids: CASSLAQGVDTQYF. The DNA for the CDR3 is TGTGCCAGCAGCTTAGCACAGGGAGTAGATACGCAGTATTTT.